What follows describes a single TCR beta chain. Its antigen is not known. The sample originates from a study of lymphopenia after photon versus proton radiotherapy. Study-level findings and limits: Survival link was tested only in deceased patients; proton benefit remains a possibility.

This CDR3 has 18 amino acids. With V trimmed by 1 base and J by 3 bases, 7 bases remained unmatched. Germline V lookup: CDR1 SGHTA, CDR2 FQGNSA. Assay: immunoSEQ multiplex PCR; the TCRdb copy retains only in-frame clones and omits some. The sample shows about 40,000 clones, 70% to 90% of them seen only once. The clonotype comes from a woman in her seventies with pancreatic cancer. Some clones in this sample may be carry-over from other donors' samples. J is TRBJ2-2 and V is TRBV7-2; 11 bases fit TRBD2. Sequenced here: peripheral blood, sampled from a patient treated with proton-based radiotherapy. Here the CDR3 reads CASSLVLSGRADTGELFF. The CDR3 bases are TGTGCCAGCAGCTTAGTGCTTAGCGGGAGGGCCGACACCGGGGAGCTGTTTTTT.